These T cell receptor beta chains were read from a single sample in a study of glioma-infiltrating T cells after dendritic cell vaccination. The table came from immunoSEQ multiplex PCR; TCRdb's copy has only in-frame clones and leaves some out. Among about 100,000 clones listed, around 80% were seen once. Sequencing was performed on blood, taken after dendritic cell vaccination. The receptors were gathered from a human donor with glioblastoma. Each CDR3 is given with its conserved first and last residue.

j_call v_call cdr3_aa
TRBJ2-1 TRBV9 CASSKAGGRNEQFF
TRBJ1-3 TRBV4-1 CASSQGTQGTVSGNTIYF
TRBJ2-1 TRBV7-9 CASSSPGLLYNEQFF
TRBJ1-6 TRBV30 CACDGAVDPLHF
TRBJ1-1 TRBV6-5 CASRAPQGRGTEAFF
TRBJ2-7 TRBV15 CATSSRVPGQGDSYEQYF
TRBJ1-4 TRBV7-9 CASSRGTKEKLFF
TRBJ2-2 TRBV19 CASSLFLAGELFF
TRBJ2-5 TRBV6-1 CASEALAGVQETQYF
TRBJ1-4 TRBV18 CASSLFDRVGEKLFF
TRBJ2-5 TRBV5-1 CASSLQGAFETQYF
TRBJ2-5 TRBV27 CASSLDSLGETQYF
TRBJ1-1 TRBV29-1 CSARTSGTEAFF
TRBJ1-2 TRBV5-6 CASSPTMTGGYGYTF
TRBJ1-5 TRBV6-5 CASSYSPGADQHF
TRBJ2-5 TRBV6-1 CASSEVFQETQYF
TRBJ2-6 TRBV2 CASSLSGANVLTF
TRBJ2-7 TRBV30 CAWGFSGIPYEQYF
TRBJ2-5 TRBV6-1 CASRWTSLETQYF
TRBJ2-1 TRBV7-9 CASSLFREGTNEQFF
TRBJ2-5 TRBV29-1 CSVVWGGLRKYF
TRBJ2-1 TRBV9 CASSVYRGRFYNEQFF
TRBJ1-4 TRBV29-1 CSGIQGADEKLFF
TRBJ2-3 TRBV7-3 CASSRTSVLTDTQYF
TRBJ1-6 TRBV6-1 CASSAPLVLASYNSPLHF
TRBJ2-5 TRBV18 CASSPFDRAGETQYF
TRBJ1-6 TRBV6-4 CASIRREEQGYRYNSPLHF
TRBJ2-3 TRBV4-2 CASSQGQGARTDTQYF
TRBJ1-1 TRBV19 CASSGGGQGVVEAFF
TRBJ1-5 TRBV5-4 CASSLGGGLSNQPQHF
TRBJ1-2 TRBV28 CASRQPGSNYGYTF
TRBJ2-2 TRBV5-1 CASSLGDRSNTGELFF
TRBJ2-5 TRBV9 CASSVASGLQETQYF
TRBJ2-3 TRBV5-4 CASSQGPQREKKDTQYF
TRBJ2-7 TRBV15 CATSREIASYEQYF
TRBJ2-1 TRBV29-1 CSVDGLAGGPFSYNEQFF
TRBJ1-2 TRBV2 CASGLTGHGYTF
TRBJ1-2 TRBV6-5 CASSPAGTGDYGYTF
TRBJ1-2 TRBV29-1 CSVEEGQANYGYTF
TRBJ1-1 TRBV11-2 CASSIRRVGTEAFF
TRBJ2-1 TRBV4-2 CASSQGLAGGENEQFF
TRBJ2-7 TRBV28 CASSLTGFGYEQYF
TRBJ1-1 TRBV7-9 CASSPIGGYHTEAFF
TRBJ1-6 TRBV5-6 CASSLGQRVLDSPLHF
TRBJ2-2 TRBV30 CAWSGVGDTGELFF
TRBJ2-5 TRBV7-2 CASSYGGAGETQYF
TRBJ1-1 TRBV4-1 CASSFPGQGRLPRNTEAFF
TRBJ2-1 TRBV5-4 CASSHKTGEQFF
TRBJ2-7 TRBV19 CASSPWGDRASYEQYF
TRBJ1-2 TRBV28 CASGTWAAAVYGYTF
TRBJ2-7 TRBV16 CASSRQGNYEQYF
TRBJ2-7 TRBV14 CASSKGLAGREQYF